The rows below give T cell receptor beta chains drawn from one sample of a study of T cells in Graves' hyperthyroidism and ophthalmopathy. TCRdb re-analysed the multiplex PCR reads in MiXCR, keeping a single row per CDR3 protein. The sample contains some 490,000 distinct CDR3 sequences, 20% to 25% of which appear only once. Sequencing was performed on blood. The source is a woman in her 70s with Graves' ophthalmopathy. Both conserved end residues are part of each CDR3. D genes are given only for firm matches. Rows may omit the clone size; those that give it use once, few, many or a size class.

cdr3_length	v_call	clone_size	j_call	d_call	cdr3_nt	cdr3_aa
13	TRBV6-1	few	TRBJ1-4	NA	TGTGCCAGCAACGACCTCGCTAATGAAAAACTGTTTTTT	CASNDLANEKLFF
14	TRBV9	NA	TRBJ2-2	NA	TGTGCCAGCAGCTCTCACTTGAACACCGGGGAGCTGTTTTTT	CASSSHLNTGELFF
14	TRBV7-2	few	TRBJ2-7	TRBD2	TGTGCCAGCAGCTTGCTAGCGGGAGTATTCGAGCAGTACTTC	CASSLLAGVFEQYF
13	TRBV14	NA	TRBJ1-4	TRBD1	TGTGCCAGCAGCCAAACGCAGGGGGGGAAACTGTTTTTT	CASSQTQGGKLFF
15	TRBV3-1	many	TRBJ2-1	NA	TGTGCCAGCAGCCAAGGGTCAGGAGCCTACAATGAGCAGTTCTTC	CASSQGSGAYNEQFF
13	TRBV28	many	TRBJ2-7	TRBD2	TGTGCCAGCAGTCGTAGCGGGACTTACGAGCAGTACTTC	CASSRSGTYEQYF
17	TRBV19	NA	TRBJ1-2	NA	TGTGCCAGTAGTATAGACCCTCTGACAGGTCTCCGATTCGGCTACACCTTC	CASSIDPLTGLRFGYTF
14	TRBV6-1	NA	TRBJ1-3	NA	TGTGCCACCTCGCTAAACGCCGCCGGAAACACCATATATTTT	CATSLNAAGNTIYF
12	TRBV3-1	few	TRBJ1-2	NA	TGTGCCAGCAGCCAAGAACGCTATGGCTACACCTTC	CASSQERYGYTF
17	TRBV7-9	NA	TRBJ2-1	TRBD2	TGTGCCAGCAGCTTAGGGGGCGGGAGGCTAACCTACAATGAGCAGTTCTTC	CASSLGGGRLTYNEQFF
12	TRBV5-1	NA	TRBJ2-7	NA	TGCGCCAGCAGCCGTCTTGGCTACGAGCAGTACTTC	CASSRLGYEQYF
15	TRBV5-1	NA	TRBJ2-3	NA	TGCGCCAGCACAGTATTAGGGACTAGCACAGATACGCAGTATTTT	CASTVLGTSTDTQYF
15	TRBV7-2	NA	TRBJ2-2	TRBD1	TGTGCCAGCAGTTCAGGGGGCCACGACACCGGGGAGCTGTTTTTT	CASSSGGHDTGELFF
14	TRBV12-3/TRBV12-4	many	TRBJ1-1	NA	TGTGCCAGCATCGTAGGCACATTGAACACTGAAGCTTTCTTT	CASIVGTLNTEAFF
16	TRBV27	many	TRBJ1-2	NA	TGTGCCAGCAGTTCCACGATGACAGTGAGGGGCTCTGGCTACACCTTC	CASSSTMTVRGSGYTF
14	TRBV10-1	many	TRBJ2-1	TRBD2	TGCGCCAGCAGTGAGGGACTAGCTAGGGATGAGCAGTTCTTC	CASSEGLARDEQFF
14	TRBV6-1	few	TRBJ1-1	TRBD1	TGTGCCAGCAGCGACAGGGCTGGGAACACTGAAGCTTTCTTT	CASSDRAGNTEAFF
16	TRBV15	NA	TRBJ1-5	NA	TGTGCCACCAGCAAACCGGGACAACCGGGGCATCAGCCCCAGCATTTT	CATSKPGQPGHQPQHF
15	TRBV10-2	few	TRBJ1-2	TRBD1	TGCGCCAGCGGAGGCGGTTTTCGGGACAGGGCGGGCTACACCTTC	CASGGGFRDRAGYTF
16	TRBV9	few	TRBJ2-1	NA	TGTGCCAGCAGCGTACTTGGCGGGGCAGACCACAATGAGCAGTTCTTC	CASSVLGGADHNEQFF
13	TRBV20-1	few	TRBJ1-1	NA	TGCAGTGCCCCACGACACCCGGACACTGAAGCTTTCTTT	CSAPRHPDTEAFF
15	TRBV13	many	TRBJ2-7	TRBD1	TGTGCCAGCAGCCGCCGGGACAGAGTGCTTGGCGAGCAGTACTTC	CASSRRDRVLGEQYF
13	TRBV6-1	NA	TRBJ2-7	NA	TGTCAAACGGCGGCCGGGACTCAGGAACCGCAGTACTTC	CQTAAGTQEPQYF
13	TRBV6-1	few	TRBJ1-1	NA	TGTGCCAGCAGTGATGGGGGGATGAGCGAAGCTTTCTTT	CASSDGGMSEAFF
15	TRBV6-6	few	TRBJ2-7	TRBD1	TGTGCCAGCAGTTACCGGGACAGGGGTTCCTACGAGCAGTACTTC	CASSYRDRGSYEQYF
13	TRBV7-3	NA	TRBJ2-1	NA	TGTGCCAGCAGCTCCCCCTATCTACCTACAAAGTTCTTC	CASSSPYLPTKFF
13	TRBV6-1	NA	TRBJ1-2	NA	TGTGCCAGCAGTCCTAGTGGGGGCGGTCCCTACACCTTC	CASSPSGGGPYTF
13	TRBV6-1	few	TRBJ2-1	NA	TGTGCCAGCAGCCCTCATGGGGGTAATGAGCAGTTCTTC	CASSPHGGNEQFF
15	TRBV12-3/TRBV12-4	many	TRBJ1-2	TRBD1	TGTGCCAGCAGTTTAACCCTCGCAGGGGGCAATGGCTACACCTTC	CASSLTLAGGNGYTF